Listed here are 5 T cell receptor beta chains from one sample, sequenced in a study of tumor-infiltrating lymphocytes in oesophageal squamous cell carcinoma. Using its own MiXCR run on the PCR reads, TCRdb lists one record per CDR3 protein. The profile shows approximately 20,000 distinct CDR3 sequences, roughly 40% of them singletons. The sequencing input was esophageal tumor tissue. These receptor sequences come from a male donor with esophageal squamous cell carcinoma.

This clonotype was found many times. The J gene is TRBJ1-5, the V gene TRBV6-1, with D possibly being TRBD1 (5 bases). Germline CDR1 MNHNS, CDR2 SASEGT. The CDR3 totals 14 residues. V was clipped by 1 base and J by 7 bases, with 11 bases between them. CDR3 sequence: CASSEVGGAQPQHF. DNA for the CDR3: TGTGCCAGCAGTGAAGTTGGGGGAGCACAGCCCCAGCATTTT.

The chain uses TRBV5-6 and TRBJ2-3, with 7 bases matching TRBD2. CDR1 and CDR2 (germline): SGHDT, YYEEEE. V gave up 2 bases and J gave up 0 bases; unmatched junction bases: 3. The CDR3 is 15 amino acids. The chain's CDR3 is CASSFPSGSTDTQYF. CDR3 bases: TGTGCCAGCAGCTTCCCTAGCGGCAGCACAGATACGCAGTATTTT.

The chain couples TRBV7-3 to TRBJ2-3; TRBD2 agrees at 10 bases. Germline V gene lookup returns CDR1 SGHTA and CDR2 FQGTGA. The CDR3 spans 17 residues. J gave up 2 bases and V 3 bases, and 8 bases lay outside the gene matches. This CDR3 reads CASSLDPSGSYTDTQYF. CDR3 DNA sequence: TGTGCCAGCAGCTTGGACCCTAGCGGGAGTTACACAGATACGCAGTATTTT.

V usage is TRBV19 and J usage is TRBJ1-1; D remains unclear. Germline-derived CDR1 and CDR2 are LNHDA and SQIVND (reference sequence). The length of the CDR3 is 13 residues. Trimming shortened V by 7 bases and J by 5 bases, and 14 bases separated the two germline ends. CDR3 nucleotides: TGTGCCAGTACCAGACACCGAAGGACTGAAGCTTTCTTT. Its protein product is CASTRHRRTEAFF.

The CDR3 nucleotides read TGTGCCAGCAGCTTAGGGACAGGGTTCCAGCCCCAGCATTTT. This sequence encodes CASSLGTGFQPQHF. The genes are TRBV7-6 and TRBJ1-5; 8 bases are a match to TRBD1. V dropped 1 base and J dropped 7; count of bases not matched to a gene: 3. The CDR3 is 14 residues long. The germline gives CDR1 SGHVS, CDR2 FNYEAQ.